Many counts were recorded for the clone carrying this T cell receptor beta chain. Antigen specificity is unknown. The CDR3 runs to 17 residues. Trimming took off 2 bases at V and 0 bases at J, with 15 bases between the two ends. Germline V CDR1 and CDR2: SGHTS, YDEGEE. Next came a second PCR, run for roughly 6 to 11 cycles, which used a sample-barcoded 5' primer along with a J-beta primer mix. TCRdb re-derived calls from the 5' RACE reads in MiXCR, one entry per CDR3 protein. The profile shows more than 1,000,000 distinct CDR3 sequences, around 25% of them singletons. This record comes from a study of blood T cells in healthy people across ages. Study results and caveats: Correlation between TCR beta diversity and naive T cell percentage was strong.

The sample was also reused in another study, on T cells of mothers and their children. From that report: Every mother supplied over 8.5 million TCR beta CDR3 reads and every child around 3 million. For related and unrelated pairs alike, thymic selection shapes TCR recombination output similarly. No persistent microchimeric T cell clones were detected.

This sequence was found in a girl under 10 years old in good health. Sequenced input: blood. This sequence joins TRBV5-8 and TRBJ2-1; D possibly corresponds to TRBD2 (7 bases). CDR3 coding DNA: TGTGCCAGCAGCTTATACGGCGGGGGCATCTCCTACAATGAGCAGTTCTTC. Its protein is CASSLYGGGISYNEQFF.